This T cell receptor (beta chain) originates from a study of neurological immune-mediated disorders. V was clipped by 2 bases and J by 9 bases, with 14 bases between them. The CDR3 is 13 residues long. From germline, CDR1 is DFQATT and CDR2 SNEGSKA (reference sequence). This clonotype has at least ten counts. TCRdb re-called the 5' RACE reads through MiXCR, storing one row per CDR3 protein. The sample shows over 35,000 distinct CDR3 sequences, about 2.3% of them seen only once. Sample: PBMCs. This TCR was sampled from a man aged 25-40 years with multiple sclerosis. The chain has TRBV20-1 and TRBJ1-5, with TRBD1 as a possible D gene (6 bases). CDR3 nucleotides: TGCAGTGCTAGAACAGGGCCCATTGGGCCCCAGCATTTT. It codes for CSARTGPIGPQHF.